The present T cell receptor (beta chain) was sequenced within a study of glioma-infiltrating T cells. Study-level points and caveats: Tissue-blood divergence was below expectation in non-neoplastic patients, above in gliomas.

The iRepertoire nested amplicon-rescue multiplex PCR amplified TCR alpha and beta CDR3s from RNA. TCRdb re-called the multiplex PCR reads through MiXCR, storing one row per CDR3 protein. The sample consists of a few hundred thousand distinct CDR3 sequences, around 45% of them appearing once. Between the trimmed V and J ends, which lost 0 bases and 0 bases, there was a span of 12 bases. From germline, CDR1 is DFQATT and CDR2 SNEGSKA (reference sequence). The CDR3 sequence is 16 residues long. This clonotype has ten or more counts. Its antigen is undetermined. The clonotype originates from a human donor with low-grade glioma or glioblastoma, undergoing nonglioma brain surgery, or in good health (not recorded which). This chain joins TRBV20-1 and TRBJ2-1; unclear D gene. Sample: glioma tissue, nonneoplastic brain tissue, or PBMCs (not recorded which). For the CDR3, the DNA is TGCAGTGCTAGAGATTACGCGGCTAGCTCCTACAATGAGCAGTTCTTC. It codes for CSARDYAASSYNEQFF.